Sequencing of this TCR beta chain was carried out in a study of cytomegalovirus exposure and HLA in healthy donors. The PCR ran on 60 Vbeta and 13 Jbeta primers. TCRdb's table, derived via immunoSEQ multiplex PCR, lists solely in-frame clones and lacks some. The sample consists of some 180,000 clones, 76% of them appearing once. This CDR3 comprises 15 residues. V lost 5 bases to trimming and J lost 4 bases; unmatched junction nucleotides: 6. Germline CDR1 and CDR2: WSHSY and SAAADI. V gene TRBV10-2 combines with J gene TRBJ2-3; 10 positions match TRBD2. Material: PBMCs. This TCR derives from a man aged 18 to 35 in good health and CMV-seronegative. CDR3 region: CASSTIAGGSDTQYF. In nucleotides, the CDR3 is TGCGCCAGCAGTACGATAGCGGGAGGTTCAGATACGCAGTATTTT.